The 9 T cell receptor beta chains given below trace back to one sample, sequenced in a study of blood T cell repertoires in COVID-19. Libraries were prepared by immunoSEQ multiplex PCR; TCRdb keeps only in-frame clonotypes and omits some of them. The sample lists 200,000 to 300,000 clones; about nine tenths were seen once. The sample consisted of peripheral blood. The source of these receptors is a young man with COVID-19, enrolled during active disease.

The chain couples TRBV6-6 to TRBJ1-1; D might be TRBD1 (5 bases). The CDR3 is 13 amino acids. V was trimmed by 11 bases and J by 0 bases, leaving 13 bases between them. Per the germline V gene, CDR1 is MNHNY and CDR2 is SVGAGI (reference sequence). The CDR3 DNA is TGTGCCTCCGGGGGTCAGATGAACACTGAAGCTTTCTTT. Protein: CASGGQMNTEAFF.

This clone was seen a single time. This sequence joins TRBV11-2 and TRBJ2-2; possibly TRBD2 for D (6 bases). Trimming removed 1 base from V and 6 bases from J, with 18 bases in between. Germline-derived CDR1 and CDR2 are SGHAT and FQNNGV. This CDR3 spans 17 amino acids. CDR3 bases: TGTGCCAGCAGCTTAGTATGGGGAGGAGGTTGGGCCGGGGAGCTGTTTTTT. The encoded protein is CASSLVWGGGWAGELFF.

V and J are TRBV3-1 (or the pseudogene TRBV3-2) and TRBJ2-3, with a possible D match to TRBD2 (5 bases). Germline CDR1 and CDR2: LGHDT and YNNKEL (reference sequence). The germline V and J ends were trimmed by 1 base and 0 bases, with 11 bases remaining between them. This CDR3 region has 16 residues. The CDR3 reads CASSQGPSSSTDTQYF. CDR3 nucleotide sequence: TGTGCCAGCAGCCAAGGTCCTAGCTCTAGCACAGATACGCAGTATTTT.

The rearrangement joins TRBV6-5 to TRBJ1-2, with D uncertain. Germline values: CDR1 MNHEY, CDR2 SVGAGI. The CDR3 covers 12 residues. With 7 bases removed from V and 8 bases from J, the gap between germline ends came to 14 bases. In DNA form, the CDR3 reads TGTGCCAGCAAGGCGGTTCTTGGGGGCTACACCTTC. Its protein product is CASKAVLGGYTF.

The chain has TRBV19 and TRBJ2-1; possible D gene TRBD1, 5 bases. The germline gives CDR1 LNHDA, CDR2 SQIVND (reference sequence). The CDR3 spans 15 residues. The V end lost 5 bases, the J end lost 0 bases, and 11 bases lay between the germline ends. CDR3 amino acids: CASSPTGDSYNEQFF. The CDR3 bases are TGTGCCAGTAGTCCCACAGGAGACTCCTACAATGAGCAGTTCTTC.

The CDR3 DNA reads as TGTGCCAGCAGCTTAGCGGGGGGGCCGGGGGAGACCCAGTACTTC. Protein sequence: CASSLAGGPGETQYF. The chain joins TRBV11-2 to TRBJ2-5; 8 bases are a match to TRBD2. J lost 5 bases, V lost 1 base, and 6 bases had no gene match. The CDR3 is 15 amino acids. Germline values: CDR1 SGHAT, CDR2 FQNNGV.

V gene TRBV5-4 combines with J gene TRBJ1-4; 10 nucleotides line up with TRBD1. CDR3 size: 15 residues. Germline CDR1 is SGHNT and CDR2 is YYREEE (reference sequence). Losses at the gene ends were 4 bases for V and 6 bases for J; bases not matched to a gene: 6. CDR3 DNA sequence: TGTGCCAGCAGCGGGACAGGGGACAAGGATGAAAAACTGTTTTTT. Its protein is CASSGTGDKDEKLFF.

This clone was seen only once. The genes are TRBV4-1 and TRBJ2-5; 10 bases agree with TRBD2. CDR1 is MGHRA and CDR2 is YSYEKL in the germline V gene. The CDR3 spans 18 residues. Unmatched junction bases numbered 17, after V lost 5 bases and J lost 5 bases. The CDR3 DNA sequence: TGCGCCAGCAGCAAGACGTACCTAGCGGGGGACCTACGGGAGACCCAGTACTTC. Its protein product is CASSKTYLAGDLRETQYF.

This clone was seen once. The chain links TRBV9 to TRBJ1-1, with TRBD1 matching 7 bases. CDR1 is SGDLS, CDR2 YYNGEE, per germline. The CDR3 is 16 residues long. V lost 3 bases to trimming and J lost 6 bases; unmatched junction nucleotides: 14. In DNA form, the CDR3 reads TGTGCCAGCAGCGCTACCGGGACAGCTAAGGTCCCTGAAGCTTTCTTT. Protein sequence: CASSATGTAKVPEAFF.